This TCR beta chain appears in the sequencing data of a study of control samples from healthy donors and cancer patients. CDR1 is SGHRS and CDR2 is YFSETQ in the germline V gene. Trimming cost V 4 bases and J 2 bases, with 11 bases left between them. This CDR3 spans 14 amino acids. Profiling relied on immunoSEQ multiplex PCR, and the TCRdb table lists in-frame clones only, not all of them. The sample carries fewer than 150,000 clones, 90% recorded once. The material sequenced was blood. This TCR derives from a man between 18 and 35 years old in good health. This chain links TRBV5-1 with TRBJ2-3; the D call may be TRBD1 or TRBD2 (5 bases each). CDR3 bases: TGCGCCAGCAGCCCGGGACGGAACACAGATACGCAGTATTTT. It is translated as CASSPGRNTDTQYF.